This T cell receptor beta chain was documented in a study of blood T cell repertoires in COVID-19. Residents of under 25 US areas, aged roughly 18 to 89 years, made up the participants. This clone appeared many times. Profiling relied on immunoSEQ multiplex PCR, and the TCRdb table lists in-frame clones only, not all of them. The table includes 150,000 to 200,000 clones, around 73% detected once. Germline V lookup: CDR1 MDHEN, CDR2 SYDVKM. CDR3 size: 13 residues. V gave up 5 bases and J gave up 7 bases; unmatched junction bases: 5. Sequencing was done on a sample of PBMCs or T cells enriched from blood (not recorded which). The receptor's source is a woman aged 45-60 years who had recovered from COVID-19. The V call is TRBV28, the J call TRBJ1-5; 7 bases are shared with TRBD1. The CDR3 sequence is CASSTGVEQPQHF. The CDR3 DNA reads TGTGCCAGCAGTACAGGGGTGGAGCAGCCCCAGCATTTT.